A selection of T cell receptor beta chains follows, all from one sample in a study of blood T cell repertoires in COVID-19. The protocol was immunoSEQ multiplex PCR, while the TCRdb copy is restricted to in-frame clones and leaves out a portion. Of about 180,000 clones detected, roughly 86% appear once; the ten largest clones hold less than 3.5%. The sequenced sample was peripheral blood. These receptor sequences come from a woman aged 25 to 39 with active or convalescent COVID-19. Both conserved end residues are part of each CDR3. D genes are given only for firm matches. A clone size is listed for some rows: how often the clone was seen (once, few, many), or a class if it is expanded.

v_call: TRBV28; d_call: .; clone_size: .; j_call: TRBJ1-2; cdr3_nt: TGTGCCAGCATCGCAGGGAACTATGGCTACACCTTC; cdr3_aa: CASIAGNYGYTF
v_call: TRBV5-1; d_call: TRBD2; clone_size: .; j_call: TRBJ2-2; cdr3_nt: TGCGCCAGCAGCTTGGTTGGACTAGCGGGAGTTGGGGCCGGGGAGCTGTTTTTT; cdr3_aa: CASSLVGLAGVGAGELFF
v_call: TRBV7-9; d_call: .; clone_size: .; j_call: TRBJ1-5; cdr3_nt: TGTGCCAGCAGCTTAGATGGGGCCTTCAATCAGCCCCAGCATTTT; cdr3_aa: CASSLDGAFNQPQHF
v_call: TRBV20-1; d_call: TRBD1; clone_size: .; j_call: TRBJ1-5; cdr3_nt: TGCAGTGCTAGTGGGATTAGACAGGGAAGTTATCAGCCCCAGCATTTT; cdr3_aa: CSASGIRQGSYQPQHF
v_call: TRBV7-2; d_call: .; clone_size: .; j_call: TRBJ2-1; cdr3_nt: TGTGCCAGCAGCTTAGCGGGAGGATCCGATGAGCAGTTCTTC; cdr3_aa: CASSLAGGSDEQFF
v_call: TRBV19; d_call: TRBD1; clone_size: .; j_call: TRBJ1-5; cdr3_nt: TGTGCCAGCTGTGCCGGCGGACAGGGTAAACAGCCCCAGCATTTT; cdr3_aa: CASCAGGQGKQPQHF
v_call: TRBV12-3/TRBV12-4; d_call: .; clone_size: .; j_call: TRBJ2-1; cdr3_nt: TGTGCCAGCAGTTCGACTAGGAGGGGGTTCTTC; cdr3_aa: CASSSTRRGFF
v_call: TRBV11-2; d_call: .; clone_size: .; j_call: TRBJ2-1; cdr3_nt: TGTGCCAGCAGCTTGTCTTCAGGGAATGAGCAGTTCTTC; cdr3_aa: CASSLSSGNEQFF
v_call: TRBV7-6; d_call: TRBD1; clone_size: .; j_call: TRBJ1-1; cdr3_nt: TGTGCCAGCAGCTTAGGGCCAGGGGGCCCTGAAGCTTTCTTT; cdr3_aa: CASSLGPGGPEAFF
v_call: TRBV5-3; d_call: TRBD1; clone_size: .; j_call: TRBJ2-2; cdr3_nt: TGTGCCAGAAGCGGGACAGAGACCGGGGAGCTGTTTTTT; cdr3_aa: CARSGTETGELFF
v_call: TRBV19; d_call: .; clone_size: .; j_call: TRBJ2-3; cdr3_nt: TGTGCCAGTAGTATTTCTGGGACTCCCCCAGATACGCAGTATTTT; cdr3_aa: CASSISGTPPDTQYF
v_call: TRBV2; d_call: .; clone_size: .; j_call: TRBJ1-5; cdr3_nt: TGTGCCAGCAGCACAGATAGCAATCAGCCCCAGCATTTT; cdr3_aa: CASSTDSNQPQHF
v_call: TRBV27; d_call: TRBD1; clone_size: few; j_call: TRBJ2-1; cdr3_nt: TGTGCCAGCAGTAAGGGACAGGGGGTCTACAATGAGCAGTTCTTC; cdr3_aa: CASSKGQGVYNEQFF
v_call: TRBV6-5; d_call: .; clone_size: .; j_call: TRBJ1-3; cdr3_nt: TGTGCCAGCAGCCAGGGGAAGGCTGGAAACACCATATATTTT; cdr3_aa: CASSQGKAGNTIYF
v_call: TRBV3-1/TRBV3-2; d_call: TRBD2; clone_size: once; j_call: TRBJ2-5; cdr3_nt: TGTGCCAGCAGCCAAGCCAGCGGGGAGATGAACCGGTACTTC; cdr3_aa: CASSQASGEMNRYF
v_call: TRBV4-2; d_call: TRBD2; clone_size: .; j_call: TRBJ2-3; cdr3_nt: TGTGCCAGCAGCCAAGATAGCGGGGGAAGCACAGATACGCAGTATTTT; cdr3_aa: CASSQDSGGSTDTQYF
v_call: TRBV28; d_call: .; clone_size: .; j_call: TRBJ2-7; cdr3_nt: TGTGCCAGCAGCACCCTGACTTTTCTCTACGAGCAGTACTTC; cdr3_aa: CASSTLTFLYEQYF
v_call: TRBV6-2/TRBV6-3; d_call: TRBD2; clone_size: .; j_call: TRBJ2-3; cdr3_nt: TGTGCCAGCAGTTACTCCTCGGGACTAGGCGGCACAGATACGCAGTATTTT; cdr3_aa: CASSYSSGLGGTDTQYF
v_call: TRBV7-9; d_call: .; clone_size: .; j_call: TRBJ1-5; cdr3_nt: TGTGCCAGCAGCCCCTCGGGGTATAGCAATCAGCCCCAGCATTTT; cdr3_aa: CASSPSGYSNQPQHF
v_call: TRBV28; d_call: .; clone_size: once; j_call: TRBJ2-3; cdr3_nt: TGTGCCAGCTACGAGCGGTACACAGATACGCAGTATTTT; cdr3_aa: CASYERYTDTQYF
v_call: TRBV29-1; d_call: TRBD1; clone_size: .; j_call: TRBJ2-5; cdr3_nt: TGCAGCGTCGGGACAGTACAAGAGACCCAGTACTTC; cdr3_aa: CSVGTVQETQYF
v_call: TRBV30; d_call: TRBD1; clone_size: .; j_call: TRBJ1-2; cdr3_nt: TGTGCCTGGAGTGTACGGACAGGGAGGTACTATGGCTACACCTTC; cdr3_aa: CAWSVRTGRYYGYTF
v_call: TRBV19; d_call: .; clone_size: .; j_call: TRBJ1-2; cdr3_nt: TGTGCCAGCAGACAGGACGGAAACTATGGCTACACCTTC; cdr3_aa: CASRQDGNYGYTF
v_call: TRBV19; d_call: TRBD1; clone_size: .; j_call: TRBJ2-1; cdr3_nt: TGTGCCAGTAGTAAAACAGGGGGCGGTGAGCAGTTCTTC; cdr3_aa: CASSKTGGGEQFF
v_call: TRBV24-1; d_call: TRBD2; clone_size: .; j_call: TRBJ2-1; cdr3_nt: TGTGCCACCAGTGGAGGGACTAGCGGGAGTAAAGGGAATGAGCAGTTCTTC; cdr3_aa: CATSGGTSGSKGNEQFF
v_call: TRBV5-4; d_call: TRBD1; clone_size: .; j_call: TRBJ2-7; cdr3_nt: TGTGCCAGCAGCTCCCAAGACAGGGGGATCTCCTACGAGCAGTACTTC; cdr3_aa: CASSSQDRGISYEQYF
v_call: TRBV21-1; d_call: .; clone_size: .; j_call: TRBJ1-1; cdr3_nt: TGTGCCAGCAGGACTAAGAAGGACGGGGGACGGAACACTGAAGCTTTCTTT; cdr3_aa: CASRTKKDGGRNTEAFF
v_call: TRBV7-6; d_call: .; clone_size: .; j_call: TRBJ1-4; cdr3_nt: TGTGCCAGCAGCATGGAAGCGGGCACAACTAATGAAAAACTGTTTTTT; cdr3_aa: CASSMEAGTTNEKLFF
v_call: TRBV18; d_call: TRBD1; clone_size: .; j_call: TRBJ1-2; cdr3_nt: TGTGCCAGCTCAGAAGGGACAGGGAACTATGGCTACACCTTC; cdr3_aa: CASSEGTGNYGYTF
v_call: TRBV19; d_call: .; clone_size: once; j_call: TRBJ1-5; cdr3_nt: TGTGCCAGTAGTTCGGTTAGCAATCAGCCCCAGCATTTT; cdr3_aa: CASSSVSNQPQHF
v_call: TRBV2; d_call: .; clone_size: .; j_call: TRBJ2-3; cdr3_nt: TGTGCCAGCAGGGCCAGGGAAGGGACAGATACGCAGTATTTT; cdr3_aa: CASRAREGTDTQYF
v_call: TRBV15; d_call: TRBD1; clone_size: .; j_call: TRBJ1-3; cdr3_nt: TGTGCCACCAGCAGACTTCGGACAGGGGAAAACACCATATATTTT; cdr3_aa: CATSRLRTGENTIYF